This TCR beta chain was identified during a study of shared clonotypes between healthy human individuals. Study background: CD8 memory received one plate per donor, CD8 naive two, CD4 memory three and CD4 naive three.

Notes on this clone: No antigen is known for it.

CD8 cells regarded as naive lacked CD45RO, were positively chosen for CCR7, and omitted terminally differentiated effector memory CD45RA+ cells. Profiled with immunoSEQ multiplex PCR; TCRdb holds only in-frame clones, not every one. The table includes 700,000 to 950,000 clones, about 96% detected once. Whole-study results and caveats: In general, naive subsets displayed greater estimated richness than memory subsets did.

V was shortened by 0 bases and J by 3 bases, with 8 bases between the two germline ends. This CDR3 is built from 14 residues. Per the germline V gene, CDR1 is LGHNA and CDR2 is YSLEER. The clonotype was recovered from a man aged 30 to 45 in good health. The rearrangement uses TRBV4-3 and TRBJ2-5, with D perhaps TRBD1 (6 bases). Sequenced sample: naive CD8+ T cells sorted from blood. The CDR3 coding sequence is TGCGCCAGCAGCCAAGACCCAGGGGAAGAGACCCAGTACTTC. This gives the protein CASSQDPGEETQYF.